Sequencing of this TCR beta chain was carried out in a study of radiotherapy plus CTLA-4 blockade in lung cancer. At the level of the study: Objective responses were documented in around 19% of patients, with disease control in around 30%.

Method: immunoSEQ multiplex PCR; TCRdb's copy keeps in-frame clones and lacks some. Of nearly 110,000 clones listed, 70% to 90% are singletons. Chemo-refractory metastatic non-small-cell lung cancer patients received focal radiation with ipilimumab CTLA-4 blockade. Study-level results: TCR clones originating in tumors grew in number in blood after radiotherapy plus ipilimumab.

Germline V gives CDR1 MGHRA, CDR2 YSYEKL. The CDR3 sequence is 18 residues long. Germline trimming cut 4 bases from V and 6 bases from J; bases unmatched to any gene: 16. Worth noting for this clone: Its antigen is unknown.

The sequence was obtained from a human donor with non-small cell lung cancer that progressed on radiotherapy plus ipilimumab. Some clones in this sample may be carry-over from other donors' samples. Material: peripheral blood, obtained from a patient treated with radiotherapy plus ipilimumab. This chain links TRBV4-1 with TRBJ1-2; 11 nucleotides match TRBD1. This CDR3 is CASSLNSLRTGGFDGYTF. CDR3 DNA sequence: TGCGCCAGCAGCCTAAACAGCCTCAGGACAGGGGGCTTCGATGGCTACACCTTC.